Each of the 21 T cell receptor beta chains below was sequenced from the same sample in a study of Graves' ophthalmopathy and Graves' hyperthyroidism. Amplified TCR beta CDR3 regions were obtained using RNA transcripts as template. The workflow started with a first-round RT-PCR run with HTBI primers and then moved on to a second-round multiplex PCR. From the multiplex PCR reads, TCRdb called clonotypes with MiXCR, one entry per CDR3 protein. The sample has about 740,000 distinct CDR3 sequences; roughly 40% are singletons. The sequenced sample was peripheral blood. These receptors came from an adult man with Graves' ophthalmopathy.

A word on this clonotype: A junction boundary mismatches the germline segment, possibly from a read error. The chain employs TRBV2 and TRBJ2-6; 11 bases are a match to TRBD2. CDR1 is SNHLY, CDR2 FYNNEI, per germline. The CDR3 covers 17 residues. The CDR3 sequence is CASSLAGGGYGANVLAF. CDR3 coding DNA: TGTGCCAGCAGCTTAGCGGGGGGGGGTTACGGGGCCAACGTCCTGGCTTTC.

CDR3 amino acids: CASSDSAGVGTQYF. Written as DNA, the CDR3 is TGTGCCAGCAGTGATAGTGCGGGAGTTGGGACCCAGTACTTC. The chain carries TRBV25-1 and TRBJ2-5, with 7 bases matching TRBD2. CDR1 MGHDK and CDR2 SYGVNS come from the germline V gene. The CDR3 is 14 amino acids. Unmatched junction bases numbered 8, after V lost 3 bases and J lost 7 bases.

V gene TRBV24-1 combines with J gene TRBJ1-5, with D hard to call. This CDR3 has 16 residues. Deletions cut 0 bases from V and 5 bases from J, with 13 bases between. Germline V gene sequence: CDR1 KGHDR, CDR2 SFDVKD. The CDR3 DNA follows: TGTGCCACCAGTGATTTGCGGGCTAACGGGGATCAGCCCCAGCATTTT. Amino acid sequence: CATSDLRANGDQPQHF.

The rearrangement uses TRBV20-1 and TRBJ1-5; no reliable D call. The CDR3 sequence is 16 residues long. Germline V CDR1 and CDR2: DFQATT, SNEGSKA (reference sequence). V lost 6 bases and J lost 5, with 23 bases in between. CDR3 sequence (DNA): TGCAGTGCCACTAGCCCCACCAAGCGTTGGCATCAGCCCCAGCATTTT. Translated: CSATSPTKRWHQPQHF.

The chain links TRBV29-1 to TRBJ1-1; 7 nucleotides agree with TRBD1. The CDR3 sequence is 14 residues long. Trimming cost V 2 bases and J 3 bases; bases outside gene matches: 6. Per the germline V gene, CDR1 is SQVTM and CDR2 is ANQGSEA. The CDR3 nucleotides are TGCAGCGTTGAACGTGACAGGGCGGACACTGAAGCTTTCTTT. Its protein is CSVERDRADTEAFF.

The chain joins TRBV20-1 to TRBJ1-1; 11 nucleotides match TRBD1. V was pared by 1 base and J by 4 bases, with 2 bases of the junction left unmatched. The V gene's germline CDR1 is DFQATT and CDR2 SNEGSKA (reference sequence). CDR3 length: 14 amino acids. The CDR3 region is CSARGTGGITEAFF. The CDR3 coding sequence is TGCAGTGCTAGAGGGACAGGGGGCATCACTGAAGCTTTCTTT.

This clonotype was observed at least ten times. This sequence joins TRBV2 and TRBJ1-1; 8 bases are a match to TRBD1. This CDR3 has 15 amino acids. Germline CDR1 SNHLY, CDR2 FYNNEI. V shed 6 bases, J shed 4 bases, and the junction held 10 bases outside the gene matches. CDR3 in DNA: TGTGCCAGCAGAAGGCGGACAGGGATCTCCACTGAAGCTTTCTTT. Translating it yields CASRRRTGISTEAFF.

As DNA, the CDR3 is TGTGCCAGCAGGAAGCGGGAGCCCCAAGAGACCCAGTACTTC. Translated, it gives CASRKREPQETQYF. This chain joins TRBV12-3 or TRBV12-4 and TRBJ2-5; TRBD2 agrees at 8 bases. The CDR3 runs to 14 residues. Trimming cost V 6 bases and J 1 base; bases outside gene matches: 4.

This rearrangement joins TRBV29-1 to TRBJ1-1, with D uncertain. There are 13 residues in the CDR3. Germline CDR1 and CDR2: SQVTM and ANQGSEA. V was pared by 8 bases and J by 3 bases, with 16 bases between. The DNA of the CDR3 is TGCAGCTCACCAATTGGCACCGACACTGAAGCTTTCTTT. Its translation: CSSPIGTDTEAFF. The entire variable domain, with the rest obtained from reference TRBV29-1 and TRBJ1-1, is as follows: SAVISQKPSRDICQRGTSLTIQCQVDSQVTMMFWYRQQPGQSLTLIATANQGSEATYESGFVIDKFPISRPNLTFSTLTVSNMSPEDSSIYLCSSPIGTDTEAFFGQGTRLTVV.

The chain couples TRBV12-3 or TRBV12-4 to TRBJ2-2; no definite D call. V lost 7 bases, J lost 1 base, and 10 bases lay in between. There are 14 residues in the CDR3. The CDR3 region is CASTPRQNTGELFF. The CDR3 nucleotides are TGTGCCAGCACTCCCAGGCAGAACACCGGGGAGCTGTTTTTT.

Regarding this clonotype: A much larger clone differs from this one at a single base, so this may be a read error. The chain combines TRBV12-3 or TRBV12-4 with TRBJ2-7; D gene uncertain. Between the trimmed V and J ends, which lost 5 bases and 0 bases, there was a span of 17 bases. This CDR3 has 16 residues. CDR3 DNA sequence: TGTGCCAGCAGTGTAAGGAGCAGGACGTCCTCCTACGAGCAGTACTTC. Translating gives CASSVRSRTSSYEQYF.

This clonotype was found many times. This chain connects TRBV25-1 to TRBJ2-7, with TRBD1 as a possible D gene (5 bases). CDR3 size: 14 residues. V lost 5 bases and J lost 0, with 11 bases in between. Germline V gene lookup returns CDR1 MGHDK and CDR2 SYGVNS. DNA for the CDR3: TGTGCCAGCAGTCGAGCAGGGATCTCCTACGAGCAGTACTTC. This codes for CASSRAGISYEQYF.

Only a few counts were recorded for this clonotype. V usage is TRBV4-1 and J usage is TRBJ1-2; 9 nucleotides line up with TRBD1. Germline trimming cut 7 bases from V and 2 bases from J; bases unmatched to any gene: 2. Germline CDR1 MGHRA, CDR2 YSYEKL. The CDR3 spans 13 residues. CDR3 bases: TGCGCCAGCATCGGACAGGGGAACTATGGCTACACCTTC. Translation gives CASIGQGNYGYTF.

This clonotype was recorded at least ten times. The gene calls are TRBV29-1 and TRBJ1-4; D is unclear. V was trimmed by 8 bases and J by 6 bases, leaving 13 bases between them. In germline, CDR1 is SQVTM, CDR2 ANQGSEA. The CDR3 contains 12 residues. The CDR3 DNA follows: TGCAGCATTAGAGGGCTTGATGAAAAACTGTTTTTT. Amino acid sequence: CSIRGLDEKLFF.

The V gene is TRBV20-1, the J gene TRBJ2-5; 15 bases map to TRBD2. This CDR3 has 15 residues. The trim removed 5 bases at V and 2 bases at J, leaving 3 bases unmatched. Germline-derived CDR1 and CDR2 are DFQATT and SNEGSKA (reference sequence). The CDR3 reads CSAYGLAGGQETQYF. Here the CDR3 DNA reads TGCAGTGCTTACGGACTAGCGGGAGGGCAAGAGACCCAGTACTTC.

Only a few counts were recorded for this clonotype. The CDR3 nucleotides are TGTGCCAGCAGTTTAGTATCCGGCGGCTACACCTTC. Its translation is CASSLVSGGYTF. The rearrangement links TRBV12-3 or TRBV12-4 to TRBJ1-2; unclear D gene. V dropped 1 base and J dropped 8 bases, with 8 bases sitting between them. The CDR3 contains 12 residues.

A word on this clonotype: At one end the junction does not follow the germline gene, possibly because of a read error. The chain combines TRBV25-1 with TRBJ2-7, with 9 bases identical to TRBD2. This CDR3 region has 16 residues. Germline values: CDR1 MGHDK, CDR2 SYGVNS. CDR3 in DNA: TGTGCCAGCAGCTTGGTTACGGCGGGAGGGTTGTACGAGCAGCACTTC. It encodes CASSLVTAGGLYEQHF.

This clonotype was recorded at least ten times. This chain uses TRBV10-3 with TRBJ1-4; D remains ambiguous. The CDR3 extends over 13 amino acids. The V gene lost 3 bases and the J gene lost 4 bases, with 6 bases spanning the gap. Looked up from germline, CDR1 is ENHRY and CDR2 is SYGVKD. CDR3 sequence (DNA): TGTGCCATCAGTGAACGGGATAATGAAAAACTGTTTTTT. It specifies CAISERDNEKLFF.

A word on this clonotype: At one of its ends the junction is not consistent with the germline gene, which may arise from a read error. This chain uses TRBV10-3 with TRBJ2-5; D gene unclear. CDR3 length: 14 residues. Germline V gives CDR1 ENHRY, CDR2 SYGVKD. CDR3 loop: CAISESGQQETRYF. CDR3 sequence (DNA): TGTGCCATCAGTGAGTCCGGGCAGCAAGAGACCCGGTACTTC.

This clonotype has a handful of counts. This chain links TRBV29-1 with TRBJ2-2, with D perhaps matching TRBD1 (6 bases). Germline V gene sequence: CDR1 SQVTM, CDR2 ANQGSEA. The V and J ends lost 4 bases and 8 bases respectively, with 8 bases between them. The CDR3 loop spans 11 amino acids. CDR3 in amino acids: CSVGGQGELFF. CDR3 bases: TGCAGCGTTGGCGGACAGGGGGAGCTGTTTTTT.

The rearrangement links TRBV27 to TRBJ1-6; possible D gene TRBD1, 5 bases. CDR1 is MNHEY and CDR2 is SMNVEV in the germline V gene (reference sequence). The CDR3 loop spans 14 amino acids. V was trimmed by 0 bases and J by 11 bases, leaving 11 bases between them. The CDR3 spells CASSLSGGWPPLHF. The CDR3 DNA is TGTGCCAGCAGTTTATCGGGGGGTTGGCCACCCCTCCACTTT.